This is a list of T cell receptor beta chains from one sample in a study of blood T cell repertoires in COVID-19. Using immunoSEQ multiplex PCR, the repertoire was profiled, and TCRdb retains in-frame clones only, with some absent. The sample lists roughly 180,000 clones; about nine tenths were seen once. The sequenced sample consisted of PBMCs or T cells enriched from blood (not recorded which). These receptor sequences come from a woman in her twenties or thirties who had recovered from COVID-19. The CDR3 runs from the conserved cysteine through the conserved F or W.

v_gene: TRBV18; CDR3aa: CASSPGGGRRSLGTEAFF
v_gene: TRBV30; CDR3aa: CAWVHQGSFGNTIYF
v_gene: TRBV25-1; CDR3aa: CASSEGQGAEAFF
v_gene: TRBV7-9; CDR3aa: CASTPDRGVVTTNEKLFF
v_gene: TRBV27; CDR3aa: CASSFSGNNEKLFF
v_gene: TRBV7-2; CDR3aa: CASSLGGGSQPQHF
v_gene: TRBV10-3; CDR3aa: CATGQGVYSNQPQHF
v_gene: TRBV4-3; CDR3aa: CASSQDGGPQEKLFF
v_gene: TRBV5-5; CDR3aa: CASSLRDRVGNTIYF
v_gene: TRBV19; CDR3aa: CASRMGSPNTGELFF
v_gene: TRBV24-1; CDR3aa: CATSDFWDEGTGELFF
v_gene: TRBV28; CDR3aa: CASSSSTGGDTQYF
v_gene: TRBV7-8; CDR3aa: CASSLGGTGPVYGYTF
v_gene: TRBV5-6; CDR3aa: CASSLKASGSEQYF
v_gene: TRBV11-3; CDR3aa: CASSLLVWGLVGNTIYF
v_gene: TRBV5-1; CDR3aa: CASSAGVGNYGYTF
v_gene: TRBV19; CDR3aa: CASSIRDSQPQHF
v_gene: TRBV13; CDR3aa: CASRHTGQGNGYTF
v_gene: TRBV30; CDR3aa: CAWSVEGAQPQHF
v_gene: TRBV18; CDR3aa: CASVWGPGNTIYF
v_gene: TRBV29-1; CDR3aa: CSVPGYYGYTF
v_gene: TRBV29-1; CDR3aa: CSAVETGEQYF
v_gene: TRBV13; CDR3aa: CASSLAGQGAGANVLTF
v_gene: TRBV6-5; CDR3aa: CASSYNRGDQPQHF
v_gene: TRBV4-3; CDR3aa: CASSQDLASGANYGYTF
v_gene: TRBV14; CDR3aa: CASSPTGFTEAFF
v_gene: TRBV7-8; CDR3aa: CASSRGLPTDTQYF
v_gene: TRBV6-5; CDR3aa: CASRRTDLNTEAFF
v_gene: TRBV6-2/TRBV6-3; CDR3aa: CASSKDISIQDSPLHF